Following are 25 T cell receptor beta chains from one sample sequenced in a study of T-cell memory formation after mild COVID-19. Each CDR3 protein is one row after TCRdb ran MiXCR on the 5' RACE reads. The data contain hundreds of thousands of distinct CDR3 sequences, roughly 15% of them seen just once; the ten biggest clones take up 22%. Material: PBMCs or a T cell subset sorted from them (not recorded which). The receptors were gathered from a man younger than 35 who had mild COVID-19 (a few samples of this study predate the infection). Cell type and time point are not known.

This clonotype was seen a few times. V is TRBV5-1 and J is TRBJ2-4, with 9 bases aligning to TRBD1. CDR1 and CDR2 from the germline V gene are SGHRS and YFSETQ. The CDR3 runs 14 residues. The junction had 7 bases not matched to a gene; V was cut back by 4 bases and J by 8 bases. CDR3 region: CASSPRQGGYIQYF. The CDR3 region has the DNA TGCGCCAGCAGCCCCAGACAGGGGGGTTACATTCAGTACTTC.

The chain has TRBV9 and TRBJ1-2; 7 bases agree with TRBD1. CDR3 length equals 15 residues. Per the germline V gene, CDR1 is SGDLS and CDR2 is YYNGEE. The junction had 11 bases not matched to a gene; V was cut back by 4 bases and J by 5 bases. CDR3 in amino acids: CASSMGPGQTYGYTF. Written as DNA, the CDR3 is TGTGCCAGCAGCATGGGTCCGGGACAGACGTATGGCTACACCTTC.

J is TRBJ2-1 and V is TRBV3-1, with 8 nucleotides matching TRBD2. The CDR3 runs to 12 residues. Germline-derived CDR1 and CDR2 are LGHDT and YNNKEL (reference sequence). The V segment lost 4 bases and the J segment 8 bases; nucleotides outside the gene matches: 1. This CDR3 reads CASSLAGHEQFF. The CDR3 nucleotides are TGTGCCAGCAGCCTAGCGGGGCATGAGCAGTTCTTC.

As concerns this clonotype: The germline gene is not matched at one end of the junction; a read error may be the cause. This chain uses TRBV2 with TRBJ1-1; TRBD1 matches at 8 bases. The CDR3 runs to 13 residues. The germline V gene has CDR1 SNHLY and CDR2 FYNNEI. The CDR3 is CASRNRGNTEALF. The CDR3 DNA follows: TGTGCCAGCAGGAACAGGGGGAACACTGAAGCTCTCTTT.

Many counts were recorded for this clonotype. This chain uses TRBV6-4 with TRBJ2-2, with D unclear. Per germline, CDR1 MRHNA and CDR2 SNTAGT. V lost 2 bases, J lost 5 bases, and 6 bases lay in between. The CDR3 is 13 residues long. CDR3 bases: TGTGCCAGCAGTGACGGGGAAACCGGGGAGCTGTTTTTT. As protein: CASSDGETGELFF.

The chain carries TRBV5-1 and TRBJ2-5; 12 positions match TRBD1. V trimming: 3 bases; J trimming: 4 bases; junction bases outside the gene matches: 4. Germline CDR1 and CDR2: SGHRS and YFSETQ. This CDR3 has 15 amino acids. In nucleotides, the CDR3 is TGCGCCAGCAGCTCCGGGACAGGGGGCGGAGAGACCCAGTACTTC. Protein product: CASSSGTGGGETQYF.

This clonotype was counted between two and nine times. The chain is built from TRBV2 and TRBJ2-7; D is unresolved. Per germline, CDR1 SNHLY and CDR2 FYNNEI. V was trimmed by 8 bases and J by 2 bases, leaving 10 bases between them. The CDR3 is made up of 12 amino acids. CDR3 nucleotide sequence: TGTGCCAGCGGAGAACAAGCCTACGAGCAGTACGTC. This encodes CASGEQAYEQYV.

This clonotype came up many times. The chain carries TRBV25-1 and TRBJ1-6; D remains unclear. The CDR3 spans 16 residues. Germline V gene lookup returns CDR1 MGHDK and CDR2 SYGVNS. V was clipped by 4 bases and J by 1 base, with 11 bases between them. DNA of the CDR3: TGTGCCAGCAGTGGTGCGGGAATGTCCTATAATTCACCCCTCCACTTT. It yields the protein CASSGAGMSYNSPLHF.

This clonotype turned up a few times. The rearrangement links TRBV12-3 or TRBV12-4 to TRBJ2-7; D unclear. The CDR3 has 14 amino acids. Deletions cut 6 bases from V and 4 bases from J, with 16 bases between. CDR3 residues: CASRQPALGYEQYF. The CDR3 DNA sequence: TGTGCCAGCAGACAACCCGCCCTGGGGTACGAGCAGTACTTC.

V gene TRBV15 combines with J gene TRBJ1-2; D unclear. Germline loops: CDR1 LNHNV, CDR2 YYDKDF (reference sequence). Trimming left V 5 bases short and J 0 bases short, with 7 bases between. CDR3 size: 13 residues. The CDR3 protein is CATSGRANYGYTF. CDR3 sequence (DNA): TGTGCCACCAGCGGAAGGGCTAACTATGGCTACACCTTC.

This chain connects TRBV9 to TRBJ2-5; possibly TRBD1 or TRBD2 for D (5 bases each). Germline values: CDR1 SGDLS, CDR2 YYNGEE. The CDR3 runs 13 residues. Trimming shortened V by 0 bases and J by 5 bases, and 8 bases separated the two germline ends. This CDR3 reads CASSVGGGETQYF. CDR3 DNA sequence: TGTGCCAGCAGCGTAGGGGGCGGGGAGACCCAGTACTTC.

This clonotype occurred a few times. V and J are TRBV11-2 and TRBJ2-5; 9 positions agree with TRBD2. V was clipped by 3 bases and J by 3 bases; unmatched bases: 2. CDR3 length: 14 residues. Germline V gene data show CDR1 as SGHAT and CDR2 as FQNNGV. The CDR3 protein is CASSLTSGKETQYF. CDR3 coding DNA: TGTGCCAGCAGCTTGACTAGCGGAAAAGAGACCCAGTACTTC.

This clonotype was observed a few times. The chain couples TRBV7-9 to TRBJ1-4; D remains ambiguous. V was cut by 3 bases and J by 5 bases, with 10 bases left in between. The CDR3 covers 14 residues. Germline assignment: CDR1 SEHNR and CDR2 FQNEAQ (reference sequence). The DNA of the CDR3 is TGTGCCAGCAGCTTGGTCGGCCCGAATGAAAAACTGTTTTTT. This encodes CASSLVGPNEKLFF.

This clonotype was counted at least ten times. The chain uses TRBV5-1 and TRBJ2-5; D gene unclear. The CDR3 has 14 amino acids. From germline, CDR1 is SGHRS and CDR2 YFSETQ. Trimming stripped 0 bases from V and 5 bases from J, with 11 bases between. CDR3 DNA: TGCGCCAGCAGCTTGGTTCCCCCCGGGGAGACCCAGTACTTC. This translates into CASSLVPPGETQYF.

This clonotype was seen more than once but under ten times. The rearrangement uses TRBV4-3 and TRBJ2-3; no reliable D call. The CDR3 has 12 amino acids. The V end was cut by 3 bases, the J end by 7 bases, with 8 bases between. CDR1 and CDR2 (germline): LGHNA, YSLEER. CDR3 DNA sequence: TGCGCCAGCAGCCAGGGCGGCAATACGCAGTATTTT. It translates to CASSQGGNTQYF.

This clonotype occurred a few times. The chain combines TRBV5-1 with TRBJ2-1; D is ambiguous. The CDR3 is made up of 13 amino acids. CDR1 SGHRS and CDR2 YFSETQ come from the germline V gene. The V gene lost 4 bases and the J gene lost 3 bases, with 8 bases spanning the gap. The CDR3 nucleotides read TGCGCCAGCAGCGCATCAGGCTACAATGAGCAGTTCTTC. It specifies CASSASGYNEQFF.

The chain recombines TRBV4-1 with TRBJ1-1; perhaps TRBD1 as D (5 bases). This CDR3 region has 15 residues. V lost 0 bases to trimming and J lost 4 bases, with 12 bases between them. CDR1 MGHRA and CDR2 YSYEKL come from the germline V gene. The CDR3 loop reads CASSQEGGRSTEAFF. For the CDR3, the DNA is TGCGCCAGCAGCCAAGAGGGGGGAAGGAGCACTGAAGCTTTCTTT.

The chain recombines TRBV24-1 with TRBJ1-1; D uncertain. V was clipped by 1 base and J by 1 base, with 12 bases between them. Looked up from germline, CDR1 is KGHDR and CDR2 is SFDVKD. The CDR3 totals 16 residues. CDR3 coding DNA: TGTGCCACCAGTGATTTAACAGTCAGGTGGAACACTGAAGCTTTCTTT. Its translation is CATSDLTVRWNTEAFF.

This clonotype was counted only a few times. The chain links TRBV6-2 or TRBV6-3 to TRBJ2-7; 12 bases align to TRBD2. In germline, CDR1 is MNHEY, CDR2 SVGEGT. The V segment lost 6 bases and the J segment 1 base; nucleotides outside the gene matches: 7. This CDR3 comprises 16 residues. CDR3 protein: CASSRAGTSGSYEQYV. The DNA of the CDR3 is TGTGCCAGCAGCCGAGCCGGGACTAGCGGGTCCTACGAGCAGTACGTC.

This clonotype appeared a few times. This sequence joins TRBV5-1 and TRBJ2-5; 9 bases map to TRBD1. Trimming removed 4 bases from V and 4 bases from J; junction bases left unmatched: 8. In germline, CDR1 is SGHRS, CDR2 YFSETQ. The CDR3 covers 15 residues. Here the CDR3 reads CASSLGQGMGETQYF. The CDR3 bases are TGCGCCAGCAGCCTTGGACAGGGGATGGGAGAGACCCAGTACTTC.

This clonotype was found a few times. This chain joins TRBV6-5 and TRBJ2-3; D not resolved. The germline V and J ends were trimmed by 2 bases and 2 bases, with 8 bases remaining between them. The V gene's germline CDR1 is MNHEY and CDR2 SVGAGI. This CDR3 contains 14 residues. The CDR3 DNA follows: TGTGCCAGCAGTTACAGGCCCACCACAGATACGCAGTATTTT. Its protein is CASSYRPTTDTQYF.

Ten or more counts support this clonotype. CDR3 bases: TGCGCCAGCAGCCAAGATCTAGGGGTCCCCTTCTACCAAGATACGCAGTATTTT. Its translation: CASSQDLGVPFYQDTQYF. This chain uses TRBV4-1 with TRBJ2-3; maybe TRBD1 (5 bases). CDR3 length equals 18 residues. V lost 0 bases and J 5 bases, leaving 21 bases between the germline ends. CDR1 and CDR2 from the germline V gene are MGHRA and YSYEKL.

The chain couples TRBV5-6 to TRBJ1-3; 8 bases match TRBD1. V dropped 6 bases and J dropped 4; count of bases not matched to a gene: 6. The germline V gene has CDR1 SGHDT and CDR2 YYEEEE. The CDR3 is made up of 14 amino acids. The CDR3 loop is CASTSRGQGNTIYF. CDR3 sequence (DNA): TGTGCCAGCACCTCCAGGGGGCAAGGAAACACCATATATTTT.

The table lists this clonotype with a few counts. V and J are TRBV28 and TRBJ2-7; 10 positions match TRBD1. Germline V CDR1 and CDR2: MDHEN, SYDVKM. V lost 8 bases, J lost 1 base, and 8 bases stayed unmatched. CDR3 length equals 15 residues. The CDR3 reads CASAFRDRGSYEQYV. The CDR3 nucleotides are TGTGCCAGCGCCTTTAGGGACAGGGGTTCCTACGAGCAGTACGTC.

In its sample, this clonotype was seen once. The chain has TRBV28 and TRBJ2-3; 9 nucleotides match TRBD1. After removal of 4 bases from V and 4 bases from J, the junction contained 9 bases not matched to a gene. The CDR3 consists of 16 residues. CDR1 is MDHEN and CDR2 is SYDVKM in the germline V gene. The CDR3 reads CASSSPGTGPPDTQYF. CDR3 DNA sequence: TGTGCCAGCAGTTCGCCCGGGACAGGGCCTCCAGATACGCAGTATTTT.